The 29 T cell receptor beta chains below all came from one sample that was sequenced in a study of PD-1 blockade in mismatch repair-deficient tumors. Clones were read by immunoSEQ multiplex PCR, and TCRdb kept only the in-frame ones, dropping some. The table records approximately 80,000 clones, 80% to 90% of them present only once. Sequences were derived from peripheral blood, sampled 44 weeks after starting pembrolizumab. These receptors were obtained from an adult with mismatch repair-deficient cancer.

This clone came up a few times. The V call is TRBV28, the J call TRBJ1-4, with a weak D call TRBD1 (6 bases). V was pared by 2 bases and J by 6 bases, with 13 bases between. Germline CDR1 MDHEN, CDR2 SYDVKM. This CDR3 spans 15 amino acids. The CDR3 coding sequence is TGTGCCAGCAGTTTAGGGGAGGGGGATGATGAAAAACTGTTTTTT. It translates to CASSLGEGDDEKLFF.

This chain links TRBV7-6 with TRBJ2-7; 8 bases fit TRBD2. The CDR3 sequence is 17 residues long. V lost 5 bases, J lost 3 bases, and 15 bases stayed unmatched. Germline V gene sequence: CDR1 SGHVS, CDR2 FNYEAQ. Here the CDR3 DNA reads TGTGCCAGCAGCAGAGACACCCCGGGGGGGGCGTTCTACGAGCAGTACTTC. It translates to CASSRDTPGGAFYEQYF.

Remarks on this clone: The junction and the germline gene differ at one end; a read error may be behind it. The rearrangement links TRBV5-1 to TRBJ1-5; weak D call: TRBD1 (6 bases). This CDR3 contains 14 residues. The germline gives CDR1 SGHRS, CDR2 YFSETQ. The DNA for the CDR3 is TGTGCCAGCAGCTATAGGGGGGCTGTTCAGCCCCAGCATTTC. Its translation: CASSYRGAVQPQHF.

This clone has just one count. The junction shows a germline mismatch at one end, possibly a read error. The chain combines TRBV4-3 with TRBJ2-7; D may be TRBD2 (5 bases). The CDR3 has 13 residues. Germline V gene lookup returns CDR1 LGHNA and CDR2 YSLEER. The CDR3 bases are TGCGCCAGCAGCCAAGATCGGTGGCTGCCGGGGATTTTC. Translated, it gives CASSQDRWLPGIF.

The chain links TRBV6-1 to TRBJ2-5; D is undetermined. The germline gives CDR1 MNHNS, CDR2 SASEGT. V was cut by 7 bases and J by 7 bases, with 16 bases left in between. This CDR3 contains 13 residues. The CDR3 DNA sequence: TGTGCCAGCACCCCTGGACCAGATGGGACCCAGTACTTC. Protein sequence: CASTPGPDGTQYF.

The chain is built from TRBV6-1 and TRBJ2-6; D possibly corresponds to TRBD2 (6 bases). Looked up from germline, CDR1 is MNHNS and CDR2 is SASEGT. Trimming cost V 3 bases and J 1 base, with 10 bases left between them. The CDR3 has 16 amino acids. CDR3 loop: CASSENRGSGANVLTF. The CDR3, as DNA: TGTGCCAGCAGTGAGAACCGGGGGTCTGGGGCCAACGTCCTGACTTTC.

This sequence joins TRBV5-1 and TRBJ1-3; D remains unclear. The germline gives CDR1 SGHRS, CDR2 YFSETQ. Deletions cut 0 bases from V and 0 bases from J, with 10 bases between. The CDR3 consists of 16 residues. The CDR3 bases are TGCGCCAGCAGCTTGGACAGTTTAAACTCTGGAAACACCATATATTTT. This sequence encodes CASSLDSLNSGNTIYF.

V usage is TRBV5-1 and J usage is TRBJ1-1, with D uncertain. This CDR3 spans 13 amino acids. Trimming removed 0 bases from V and 4 bases from J, with 7 bases in between. CDR1 SGHRS and CDR2 YFSETQ come from the germline V gene. CDR3 sequence reads: CASSLVGPTEAFF. Here the CDR3 DNA reads TGCGCCAGCAGCTTGGTTGGCCCCACTGAAGCTTTCTTT.

The V gene is TRBV19, the J gene TRBJ1-4; 7 bases match TRBD1. The CDR3 is 14 amino acids. CDR1 LNHDA and CDR2 SQIVND come from the germline V gene (reference sequence). V shed 6 bases, J shed 6 bases, and the junction held 7 bases outside the gene matches. The CDR3: CASSHEGADEKLFF. The CDR3 DNA reads as TGTGCCAGTAGCCACGAGGGGGCGGATGAAAAACTGTTTTTT.

The V and J genes are TRBV5-6 and TRBJ2-2; D could derive from TRBD1 or TRBD2 (5 bases each). Per the germline V gene, CDR1 is SGHDT and CDR2 is YYEEEE. V shed 4 bases and J shed 4 bases, with 11 bases lying between them. This CDR3 has 14 amino acids. The CDR3 bases are TGTGCCAGCAGCATCGGGACGACCACCGGGGAGCTGTTTTTT. The encoded protein is CASSIGTTTGELFF.

The chain carries TRBV12-5 and TRBJ2-3; 10 bases are a match to TRBD2. J was trimmed by 11 bases and V by 5 bases; bases with no gene match: 10. Per germline, CDR1 LGHNT and CDR2 FRNRAP. The CDR3 is made up of 14 amino acids. CDR3 residues: CASGPASSGSEQYF. DNA of the CDR3: TGTGCTAGTGGTCCGGCCTCTAGCGGGAGCGAGCAGTATTTT.

The chain uses TRBV6-6 and TRBJ2-7; TRBD1 matches 7 bases. Per the germline V gene, CDR1 is MNHNY and CDR2 is SVGAGI (reference sequence). The CDR3 extends over 15 amino acids. V lost 6 bases, J lost 0 bases, and 8 bases stayed unmatched. This chain's CDR3 is CASSAARDSSYEQYF. For the CDR3, the DNA is TGTGCCAGCAGCGCGGCCCGGGACAGCTCCTACGAGCAGTACTTC.

The gene calls are TRBV7-2 and TRBJ2-2; 10 bases match TRBD1. The germline V gene has CDR1 SGHTA and CDR2 FQGNSA. The ends lost 6 bases at V and 5 bases at J; junction bases unmatched: 6. The CDR3 is made up of 15 amino acids. CDR3 nucleotide sequence: TGTGCCAGCAGGGGGGGACAGGGGCGTACCGGGGAGCTGTTTTTT. It yields the protein CASRGGQGRTGELFF.

The V gene is TRBV13, the J gene TRBJ1-3, with no clear D. Trimming cost V 4 bases and J 0 bases, with 13 bases left between them. CDR1 and CDR2 (germline): PRHDT, FYEKMQ (reference sequence). The CDR3 is made up of 16 amino acids. The CDR3 sequence is CASSSMTESSGNTIYF. The CDR3 DNA sequence: TGTGCCAGCAGCTCTATGACGGAGAGCTCTGGAAACACCATATATTTT.

The chain is built from TRBV11-1 and TRBJ1-1; 7 bases match TRBD1. Germline V gives CDR1 SGHAT, CDR2 FQDESV (reference sequence). V gave up 8 bases and J gave up 1 base; unmatched junction bases: 1. The CDR3 sequence is 12 residues long. CDR3 in DNA: TGTGCCAGCCGACAGGGGAACACTGAAGCTTTCTTT. Its protein product is CASRQGNTEAFF.

This clone has more than one count but fewer than ten. This chain links TRBV9 with TRBJ1-3; D uncertain. V lost 3 bases, J lost 0 bases, and 10 bases lay in between. The germline CDR1 and CDR2 sequences are SGDLS and YYNGEE. The CDR3 consists of 15 residues. CDR3 DNA: TGTGCCAGCAGCGGACAACTTCACTCTGGAAACACCATATATTTT. Residues: CASSGQLHSGNTIYF.

The chain combines TRBV27 with TRBJ2-3; 8 nucleotides agree with TRBD2. V trimming: 3 bases; J trimming: 0 bases; junction bases outside the gene matches: 8. The CDR3 consists of 17 residues. In germline, CDR1 is MNHEY, CDR2 SMNVEV (reference sequence). This chain's CDR3 is CASSFMVPSGSTDTQYF. The DNA for the CDR3 is TGTGCCAGCAGTTTCATGGTCCCTAGCGGGAGCACAGATACGCAGTATTTT.

The chain uses TRBV7-9 and TRBJ2-7; the D gene could be TRBD1 or TRBD2 (5 bases each). The V gene lost 3 bases and the J gene lost 3 bases, with 9 bases spanning the gap. From germline, CDR1 is SEHNR and CDR2 FQNEAQ (reference sequence). The length of the CDR3 is 13 residues. The CDR3 region is CASSFGTDYEQYF. The CDR3 nucleotides read TGTGCCAGCAGCTTCGGGACGGACTACGAGCAGTACTTC. The complete variable domain, with remaining parts taken from reference TRBV7-9 and TRBJ2-7, reads DTGVSQNPRHKITKRGQNVTFRCDPISEHNRLYWYRQTLGQGPEFLTYFQNEAQLEKSRLLSDRFSAERPKGSFSTLEIQRTEQGDSAMYLCASSFGTDYEQYFGPGTRLTVT.

This clone was seen only once. The gene calls are TRBV7-3 and TRBJ1-3, with D uncertain. The germline V gene encodes CDR1 SGHTA and CDR2 FQGTGA. With 1 base removed from V and 1 base from J, the gap between germline ends came to 8 bases. The CDR3 contains 15 residues. The CDR3 region is CASSLIAGSGNTIYF. In nucleotides, the CDR3 is TGTGCCAGCAGCTTAATTGCGGGTTCTGGAAACACCATATATTTT.

The J gene is TRBJ1-4, the V gene TRBV29-1; D may be TRBD1 (6 bases). Germline V lookup: CDR1 SQVTM, CDR2 ANQGSEA. CDR3 length: 17 amino acids. With 7 bases removed from V and 5 bases from J, the gap between germline ends came to 26 bases. CDR3 nucleotides: TGCAGCGCTTACACAAAACGGGGGGGCGGTCTAAATGAAAAACTGTTTTTT. Its protein is CSAYTKRGGGLNEKLFF.

This clone has more than one count but fewer than ten. The chain uses TRBV7-2 and TRBJ2-7, with 7 bases identical to TRBD2. The CDR3 loop spans 15 amino acids. Trimming took 5 bases from V and 3 from J; bases not matched to a gene: 10. Germline V lookup: CDR1 SGHTA, CDR2 FQGNSA. The CDR3 loop is CASSPGWREIYEQYF. The CDR3 DNA sequence: TGTGCCAGCAGCCCCGGGTGGCGGGAGATCTACGAGCAGTACTTC.

This clone was found once. The J gene is TRBJ1-3, the V gene TRBV19, with D maybe TRBD1 (5 bases). CDR3 size: 19 residues. V was shortened by 1 base and J by 0 bases, with 19 bases between the two germline ends. CDR1 and CDR2 from the germline V gene are LNHDA and SQIVND (reference sequence). CDR3 in DNA: TGTGCCAGTAGTATAGCGTTTGGGACCGAATCTAGCTCTGGAAACACCATATATTTT. Amino acid sequence: CASSIAFGTESSSGNTIYF.

The chain recombines TRBV7-2 with TRBJ2-3; D perhaps matches TRBD2 (6 bases). The germline V gene has CDR1 SGHTA and CDR2 FQGNSA. This CDR3 spans 14 amino acids. The V end lost 5 bases, the J end lost 1 base, and 10 bases lay between the germline ends. The CDR3, as DNA: TGTGCCAGCAGCACGGGGACTGGCACAGATACGCAGTATTTT. It codes for CASSTGTGTDTQYF.

The chain combines TRBV6-5 with TRBJ2-3; D is perhaps TRBD1 or TRBD2 (5 bases each). V was trimmed by 2 bases and J by 0 bases, leaving 6 bases between them. This CDR3 has 14 amino acids. Germline-derived CDR1 and CDR2 are MNHEY and SVGAGI. DNA for the CDR3: TGTGCCAGCAGTTACGGGGGTAGCACAGATACGCAGTATTTT. Amino acid sequence: CASSYGGSTDTQYF.

In this sample, this clone turned up once. V gene TRBV11-2 combines with J gene TRBJ2-7; a possible D gene is TRBD2 (6 bases). The CDR3 extends over 15 amino acids. The V and J ends lost 1 base and 0 bases respectively, with 10 bases between them. Germline CDR1 SGHAT, CDR2 FQNNGV. The CDR3 nucleotides read TGTGCCAGCAGCTTAGGGGTAGCGGCCTCCTACGAGCAGTACTTC. Amino acid sequence: CASSLGVAASYEQYF.

J is TRBJ1-2 and V is TRBV15, with 9 bases that match TRBD1. In germline, CDR1 is LNHNV, CDR2 YYDKDF (reference sequence). CDR3 length equals 22 residues. The V and J ends lost 0 bases and 3 bases, in that order; junction bases with no gene match: 23. This chain's CDR3 is CATSRDSRRNRGRAGLDYGYTF. In DNA, the CDR3 is TGTGCCACCAGCAGAGATAGTCGAAGAAACAGGGGGCGTGCTGGATTGGACTATGGCTACACCTTC.

Notes on this clone: At one boundary the junction diverges from the germline segment, which might be a read error. The chain carries TRBV7-7 and TRBJ1-4, with 7 bases that match TRBD1. The germline V gene has CDR1 SSHAT and CDR2 FNYEAQ (reference sequence). The CDR3 sequence is 15 residues long. The chain's CDR3 is CASSPAPGGNEKLFF. The DNA for the CDR3 is TGTGCTAGCAGCCCGGCACCAGGGGGGAATGAAAAACTGTTTTTT.

There are a few counts of this clone. The rearrangement joins TRBV6-6 to TRBJ2-7, with a possible D match to TRBD2 (6 bases). The V gene's germline CDR1 is MNHNY and CDR2 SVGAGI (reference sequence). This CDR3 contains 15 residues. Trimming removed 5 bases from V and 1 base from J, with 15 bases in between. CDR3 protein: CASSGRTGASYEQYF. The CDR3, as DNA: TGTGCCAGCAGTGGGAGGACGGGTGCATCCTACGAGCAGTACTTC.

This chain joins TRBV10-1 and TRBJ1-3; D is perhaps TRBD1 (6 bases). The germline gives CDR1 WNHNN, CDR2 SYGVQD (reference sequence). Trimming pared 4 bases from V and 6 bases from J, leaving 7 bases between. There are 12 residues in the CDR3. CDR3 bases: TGCGCCAGCAGTGGGACAGCAAACACCATATATTTT. Translated, it gives CASSGTANTIYF.